The source of this T cell receptor beta chain is a study of beta chain features in type 1 diabetes. Broader study findings: High TCR expression in some cells could lead to their over-representation in cDNA sequencing.

The study reverse transcribed the entire isolated RNA, so it sequenced expressed TCRB transcripts. Data came from immunoSEQ multiplex PCR; TCRdb stores just in-frame clones and leaves some out. The sample contains about 250,000 clones, roughly 14% of which appear only once. On this clone: The antigen remains unidentified.

The germline gives CDR1 LNHDA, CDR2 SQIVND (reference sequence). This CDR3 spans 16 amino acids. Trimming took 6 bases from V and 6 from J; bases not matched to a gene: 10. Specimen: naive CD4+ T cells from blood. This clonotype was sampled from a woman in her thirties or forties in good health. V and J are TRBV19 and TRBJ2-3; 12 nucleotides agree with TRBD1. The CDR3 DNA reads TGTGCCAGTAGGGGGAGGGGGACAGGGGGCTCGGATACGCAGTATTTT. Protein product: CASRGRGTGGSDTQYF.